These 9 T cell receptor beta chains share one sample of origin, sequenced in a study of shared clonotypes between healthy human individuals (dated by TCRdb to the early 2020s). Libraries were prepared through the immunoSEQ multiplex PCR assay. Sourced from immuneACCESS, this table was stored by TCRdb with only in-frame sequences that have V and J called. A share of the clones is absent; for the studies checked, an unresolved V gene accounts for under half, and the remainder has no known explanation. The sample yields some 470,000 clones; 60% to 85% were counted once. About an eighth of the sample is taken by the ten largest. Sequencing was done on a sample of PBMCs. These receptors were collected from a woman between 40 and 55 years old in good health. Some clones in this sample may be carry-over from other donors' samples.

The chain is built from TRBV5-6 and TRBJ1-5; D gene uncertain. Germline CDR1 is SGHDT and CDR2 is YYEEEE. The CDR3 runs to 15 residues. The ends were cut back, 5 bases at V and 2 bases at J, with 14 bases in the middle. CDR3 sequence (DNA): TGTGCCAGCAGGAAAAGGGAATTGGGCAATCAGCCCCAGCATTTT. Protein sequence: CASRKRELGNQPQHF.

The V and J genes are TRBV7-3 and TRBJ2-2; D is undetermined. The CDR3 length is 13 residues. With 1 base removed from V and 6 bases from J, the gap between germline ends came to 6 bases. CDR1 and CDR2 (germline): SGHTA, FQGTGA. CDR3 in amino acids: CASSLMLSGELFF. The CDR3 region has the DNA TGTGCCAGCAGCTTAATGTTATCCGGGGAGCTGTTTTTT.

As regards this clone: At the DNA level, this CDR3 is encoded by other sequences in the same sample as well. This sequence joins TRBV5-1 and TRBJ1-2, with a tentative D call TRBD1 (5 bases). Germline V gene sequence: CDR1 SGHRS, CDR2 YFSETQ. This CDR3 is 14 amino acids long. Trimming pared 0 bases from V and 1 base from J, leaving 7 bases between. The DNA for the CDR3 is TGCGCCAGCAGCTTGGGGCAGGGTAACTATGGCTACACCTTC. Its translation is CASSLGQGNYGYTF.

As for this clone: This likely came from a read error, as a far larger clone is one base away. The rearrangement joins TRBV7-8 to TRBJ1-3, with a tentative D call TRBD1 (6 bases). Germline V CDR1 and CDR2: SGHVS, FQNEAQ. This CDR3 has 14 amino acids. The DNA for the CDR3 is TGTGCCAGCAGCGCGAGATTAGTAAAGGGGGGGTTACATTTT. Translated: CASSARLVKGGLHF.

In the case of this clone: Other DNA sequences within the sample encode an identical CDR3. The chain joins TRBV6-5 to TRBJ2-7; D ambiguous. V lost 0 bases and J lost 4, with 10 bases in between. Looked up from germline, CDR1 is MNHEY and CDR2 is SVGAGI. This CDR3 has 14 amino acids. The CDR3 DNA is TGTGCCAGCAGTTACTCAAACCCGCCATACGAGCAGTACTTC. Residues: CASSYSNPPYEQYF.

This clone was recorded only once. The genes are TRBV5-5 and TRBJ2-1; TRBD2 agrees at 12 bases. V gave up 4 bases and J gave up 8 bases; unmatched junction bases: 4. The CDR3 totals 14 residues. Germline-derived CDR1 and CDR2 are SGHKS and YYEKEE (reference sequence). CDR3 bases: TGTGCCAGCAGCCCTAGCGGGAGGGCCGATGAGCAGTTCTTC. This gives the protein CASSPSGRADEQFF.

CDR3 amino acids: CASSSNSGQERPYF. CDR3 sequence (DNA): TGTGCCAGCAGCTCCAATTCCGGGCAGGAAAGACCCTATTTT. The chain uses TRBV7-3 and TRBJ2-3, with unresolved D. Germline V gene lookup returns CDR1 SGHTA and CDR2 FQGTGA. Trimming shortened V by 4 bases and J by 15 bases, and 23 bases separated the two germline ends. The CDR3 spans 14 residues.

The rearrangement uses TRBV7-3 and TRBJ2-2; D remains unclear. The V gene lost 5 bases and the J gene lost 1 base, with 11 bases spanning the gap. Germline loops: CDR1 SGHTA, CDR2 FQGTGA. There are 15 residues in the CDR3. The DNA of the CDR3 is TGTGCCAGCAGCCCTATCGGTGGGAACACCGGGGAGCTGTTTTTT. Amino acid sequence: CASSPIGGNTGELFF. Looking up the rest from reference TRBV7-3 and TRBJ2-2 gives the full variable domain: GAGVSQTPSNKVTEKGKYVELRCDPISGHTALYWYRQSLGQGPEFLIYFQGTGAADDSGLPNDRFFAVRPEGSVSTLKIQRTERGDSAVYLCASSPIGGNTGELFFGEGSRLTVL.

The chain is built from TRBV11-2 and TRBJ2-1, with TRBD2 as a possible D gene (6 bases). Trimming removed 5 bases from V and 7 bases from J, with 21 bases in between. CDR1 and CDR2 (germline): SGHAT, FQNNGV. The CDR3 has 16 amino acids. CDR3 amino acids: CASSTHERAGRNEQFF. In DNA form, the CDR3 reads TGTGCCAGCAGCACCCACGAGCGGGCTGGGCGGAATGAGCAGTTCTTC.